The 19 T cell receptor beta chains below were found in one sample sequenced in a study of T-cell reconstitution after alpha-beta-depleted transplantation in children. Unique molecular identifiers tagged the TCRbeta library. TCRdb itself ran the PCR reads through MiXCR, one entry per CDR3 protein. The data show about 980,000 distinct CDR3 sequences, under 30% seen once. Sequencing was performed on PBMCs, mostly from graft donor cells, taken 360 days after TCRalphabeta/CD19-depleted stem cell transplant. These receptors were collected from a boy younger than two who had a stem cell transplant for SCID, so the T cells may come from the graft donor.

V usage is TRBV4-1 and J usage is TRBJ2-3; TRBD2 aligns across 11 bases. The J segment lost 2 bases and the V segment lost 0 bases, leaving 7 bases of the junction unmatched. The CDR3 is made up of 18 amino acids. Germline values: CDR1 MGHRA, CDR2 YSYEKL. CDR3 region: CASSQDRLAGGHTDTQYF. Written as DNA, the CDR3 is TGCGCCAGCAGCCAAGATCGGCTAGCGGGGGGCCACACAGATACGCAGTATTTT.

In this sample, this clonotype turned up a few times. J is TRBJ2-5 and V is TRBV5-6, with a possible D match to TRBD1 (6 bases). The CDR3 runs 15 residues. The germline V gene has CDR1 SGHDT and CDR2 YYEEEE. Trimming left V 1 base short and J 5 bases short, with 15 bases between. The CDR3 here is CASSLMSVRGETQYF. The DNA of the CDR3 is TGTGCCAGCAGCTTGATGTCGGTGAGGGGGGAGACCCAGTACTTC.

J is TRBJ2-7 and V is TRBV5-6, with D unresolved. The germline CDR1 and CDR2 sequences are SGHDT and YYEEEE. This CDR3 is 13 amino acids long. Trimming took 2 bases from V and 3 from J, leaving 9 bases between them. The CDR3 DNA follows: TGTGCCAGCAGCTTTAAGGACCGCTACGAGCAGTACTTC. Translation gives CASSFKDRYEQYF.

This chain links TRBV29-1 with TRBJ1-1, with 12 nucleotides matching TRBD1. CDR1 and CDR2 (germline): SQVTM, ANQGSEA. The CDR3 has 14 amino acids. V trimming: 7 bases; J trimming: 5 bases; junction bases outside the gene matches: 8. In DNA, the CDR3 is TGCAGCGCTGGGGACAGGGGGCTAGGAACTGAAGCTTTCTTT. Protein product: CSAGDRGLGTEAFF.

The CDR3 DNA reads as TGTGCCAGTAGTATGGGGCAGCAGGGCGAGCAGTACTTC. Translation gives CASSMGQQGEQYF. The chain links TRBV19 to TRBJ2-7; tentatively, D is TRBD1 (5 bases). Trimming pared 3 bases from V and 6 bases from J, leaving 12 bases between. CDR3 length equals 13 residues. The germline V gene encodes CDR1 LNHDA and CDR2 SQIVND (reference sequence).

This chain uses TRBV4-3 with TRBJ1-2; the match to TRBD1 covers 10 bases. CDR3 length equals 15 residues. The J segment lost 8 bases and the V segment lost 5 bases, leaving 11 bases of the junction unmatched. Germline V CDR1 and CDR2: LGHNA, YSLEER. The CDR3 DNA reads TGCGCCAGCAGCACCCCCGGGACAGGGGACGGGGGCTACACCTTC. It codes for CASSTPGTGDGGYTF.

The chain recombines TRBV9 with TRBJ2-2; 15 bases map to TRBD2. Germline CDR1 SGDLS, CDR2 YYNGEE. The CDR3 has 20 residues. V trimming: 0 bases; J trimming: 1 base; junction bases outside the gene matches: 7. The CDR3 here is CASSVALGTSGGLNTGELFF. The CDR3 nucleotides read TGTGCCAGCAGCGTAGCTCTTGGGACTAGCGGGGGGTTGAACACCGGGGAGCTGTTTTTT.

The chain recombines TRBV20-1 with TRBJ2-3, with D possibly matching TRBD2 (5 bases). The CDR3 consists of 14 residues. Germline V CDR1 and CDR2: DFQATT, SNEGSKA (reference sequence). Trimming removed 3 bases at V and 2 bases at J, with 12 bases between. This chain's CDR3 is CSARPEDFTDTQYF. In nucleotides, the CDR3 is TGCAGTGCTAGGCCCGAGGACTTCACAGATACGCAGTATTTT.

The chain recombines TRBV12-3 or TRBV12-4 with TRBJ1-1; 7 bases agree with TRBD1. After removal of 8 bases from V and 3 bases from J, the junction contained 9 bases not matched to a gene. The CDR3 is 14 residues long. The CDR3 DNA is TGTGCCAGCGACGCCCGGGACAGCCACACTGAAGCTTTCTTT. It encodes CASDARDSHTEAFF.

This chain joins TRBV6-1 and TRBJ2-2; TRBD1 matches 8 bases. The CDR3 contains 18 residues. The trim removed 8 bases at V and 6 bases at J, leaving 20 bases unmatched. Germline V gene data show CDR1 as MNHNS and CDR2 as SASEGT. CDR3 residues: CASWDTGQALFRSGELFF. The CDR3 region has the DNA TGTGCCAGCTGGGATACGGGACAGGCCCTCTTTCGATCCGGGGAGCTGTTTTTT.

This clonotype was counted ten times or more. V and J are TRBV13 and TRBJ2-7, with D uncertain. V lost 3 bases and J lost 4, with 4 bases in between. Per germline, CDR1 PRHDT and CDR2 FYEKMQ (reference sequence). The CDR3 has 11 residues. The CDR3 nucleotides read TGTGCCAGCAGCTTCGCGTACGAGCAGTACTTC. Its protein product is CASSFAYEQYF.

The chain joins TRBV4-2 to TRBJ2-7; no clear D. CDR1 and CDR2 from the germline V gene are LGHNA and YNFKEQ. This CDR3 contains 15 residues. V lost 4 bases and J 2 bases, leaving 15 bases between the germline ends. The CDR3 reads CASSPTRYATYEQYF. The CDR3 DNA reads as TGTGCCAGCAGCCCAACGCGCTATGCGACCTACGAGCAGTACTTC.

The chain joins TRBV5-1 to TRBJ2-5, with D unresolved. This CDR3 has 14 amino acids. Per the germline V gene, CDR1 is SGHRS and CDR2 is YFSETQ. The ends were cut back, 2 bases at V and 1 base at J, with 9 bases in the middle. The CDR3 reads CASSFSGSQETQYF. The DNA for the CDR3 is TGCGCCAGCAGCTTTTCCGGATCCCAAGAGACCCAGTACTTC.

The J gene is TRBJ1-1, the V gene TRBV20-1, with TRBD1 matching over 9 bases. J lost 8 bases, V lost 0 bases, and 10 bases had no gene match. This CDR3 spans 15 amino acids. Germline V gene sequence: CDR1 DFQATT, CDR2 SNEGSKA (reference sequence). Here the CDR3 reads CSARDIGTGSAEAFF. CDR3 bases: TGCAGTGCTAGAGATATCGGGACAGGGTCGGCAGAAGCTTTCTTT.

The chain combines TRBV7-9 with TRBJ2-7, with D maybe TRBD1 (6 bases). Trimming shortened V by 5 bases and J by 2 bases, and 16 bases separated the two germline ends. The CDR3 extends over 15 amino acids. Germline CDR1 SEHNR, CDR2 FQNEAQ (reference sequence). In DNA form, the CDR3 reads TGTGCCAGCAGCCCGAGGACAGAGTCTCCCTACGAGCAGTACTTC. Encoded protein: CASSPRTESPYEQYF.

J is TRBJ2-1 and V is TRBV20-1; 7 nucleotides agree with TRBD2. Germline loops: CDR1 DFQATT, CDR2 SNEGSKA (reference sequence). Trimming cost V 3 bases and J 7 bases; bases outside gene matches: 9. The CDR3 contains 14 residues. CDR3 residues: CSASLRAGFNEQFF. For the CDR3, the DNA is TGCAGTGCTAGCCTTAGAGCGGGGTTTAATGAGCAGTTCTTC.

The rearrangement uses TRBV28 and TRBJ2-2, with TRBD2 matching 10 bases. This CDR3 spans 15 amino acids. Germline assignment: CDR1 MDHEN and CDR2 SYDVKM. After removal of 8 bases from V and 3 bases from J, the junction contained 6 bases not matched to a gene. The CDR3 nucleotides are TGTGCCAGCCGTAGCGGGGGGCTTGACACCGGGGAGCTGTTTTTT. This gives the protein CASRSGGLDTGELFF.

This clonotype was observed a handful of times. This chain connects TRBV15 to TRBJ2-5, with D unresolved. V lost 0 bases and J 7 bases, leaving 12 bases between the germline ends. Per the germline V gene, CDR1 is LNHNV and CDR2 is YYDKDF (reference sequence). There are 14 residues in the CDR3. CDR3 sequence (DNA): TGTGCCACCAGCAGAGAACCGCTAAGAGGGACCCAGTACTTC. Translating gives CATSREPLRGTQYF.

This clonotype was recorded a few times. The chain employs TRBV4-1 and TRBJ1-1, with 8 bases that match TRBD1. V trimming: 5 bases; J trimming: 5 bases; junction bases outside the gene matches: 16. This CDR3 has 17 amino acids. Germline CDR1 and CDR2: MGHRA and YSYEKL. CDR3 region: CASSSGTGGGVRTEAFF. CDR3 bases: TGCGCCAGCAGCTCTGGGACAGGAGGAGGGGTAAGGACTGAAGCTTTCTTT.